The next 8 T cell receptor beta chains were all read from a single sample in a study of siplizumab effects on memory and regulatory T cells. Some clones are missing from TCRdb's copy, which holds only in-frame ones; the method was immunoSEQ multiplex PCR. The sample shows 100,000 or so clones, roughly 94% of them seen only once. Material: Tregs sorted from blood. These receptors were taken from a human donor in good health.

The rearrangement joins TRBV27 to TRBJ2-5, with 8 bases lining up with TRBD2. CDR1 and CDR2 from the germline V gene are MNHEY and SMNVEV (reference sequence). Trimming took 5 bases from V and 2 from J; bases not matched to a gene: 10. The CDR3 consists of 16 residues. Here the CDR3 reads CASSRPGLASQETQYF. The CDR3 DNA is TGTGCCAGCAGTCGACCCGGACTAGCCAGTCAAGAGACCCAGTACTTC.

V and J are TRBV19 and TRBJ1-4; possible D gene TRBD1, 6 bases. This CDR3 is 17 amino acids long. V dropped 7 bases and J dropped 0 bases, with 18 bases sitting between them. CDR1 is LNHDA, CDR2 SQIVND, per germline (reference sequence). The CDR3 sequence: CASKEQGRLSTNEKLFF. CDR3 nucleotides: TGTGCCAGTAAAGAGCAGGGGCGATTGTCAACTAATGAAAAACTGTTTTTT.

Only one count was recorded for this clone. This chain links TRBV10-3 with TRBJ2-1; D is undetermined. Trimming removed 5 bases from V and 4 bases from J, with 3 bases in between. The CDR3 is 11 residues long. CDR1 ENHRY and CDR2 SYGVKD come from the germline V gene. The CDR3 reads CAISTYNEQFF. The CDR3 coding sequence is TGTGCCATCAGTACTTACAATGAGCAGTTCTTC.

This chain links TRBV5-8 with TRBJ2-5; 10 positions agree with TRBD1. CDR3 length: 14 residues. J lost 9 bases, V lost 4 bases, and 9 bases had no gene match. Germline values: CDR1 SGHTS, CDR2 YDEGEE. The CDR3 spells CASSRNRDRGPQYF. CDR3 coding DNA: TGTGCCAGCAGCCGGAACCGGGACAGGGGACCCCAGTACTTC. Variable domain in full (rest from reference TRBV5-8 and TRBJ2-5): EAGVTQSPTHLIKTRGQQATLRCSPISGHTSVYWYQQALGLGLQFLLWYDEGEERNRGNFPPRFSGRQFPNYSSELNVNALELEDSALYLCASSRNRDRGPQYFGPGTRLLVL.

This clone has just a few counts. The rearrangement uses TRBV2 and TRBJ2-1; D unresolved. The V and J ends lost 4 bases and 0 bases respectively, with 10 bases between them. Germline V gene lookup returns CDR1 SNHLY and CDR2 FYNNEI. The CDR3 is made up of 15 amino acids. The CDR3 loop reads CASSVLGSSYNEQFF. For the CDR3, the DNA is TGTGCCAGCAGTGTCCTCGGAAGCTCCTACAATGAGCAGTTCTTC.

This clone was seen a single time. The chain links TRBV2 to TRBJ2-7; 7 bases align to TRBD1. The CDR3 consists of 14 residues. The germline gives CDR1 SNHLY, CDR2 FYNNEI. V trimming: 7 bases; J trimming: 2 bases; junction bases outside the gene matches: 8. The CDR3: CASNMDRLAYEQYF. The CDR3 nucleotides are TGTGCCAGCAACATGGACAGGTTGGCCTACGAGCAGTACTTC.

CDR3 amino acids: CASSIVSGHHNEQFF. The CDR3 DNA reads TGTGCCAGTAGTATAGTCTCGGGACACCACAATGAGCAGTTCTTC. The chain uses TRBV19 and TRBJ2-1, with D maybe TRBD1 (6 bases). The length of the CDR3 is 15 residues. CDR1 LNHDA and CDR2 SQIVND come from the germline V gene (reference sequence). V gave up 1 base and J gave up 5 bases, with 12 bases separating them.

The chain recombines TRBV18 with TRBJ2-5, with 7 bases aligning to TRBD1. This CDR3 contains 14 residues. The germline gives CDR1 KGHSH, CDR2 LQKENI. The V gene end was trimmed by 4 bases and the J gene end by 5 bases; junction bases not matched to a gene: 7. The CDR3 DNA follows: TGTGCCAGCTCACAAGTAGGGGGCTGGGAGACCCAGTACTTC. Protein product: CASSQVGGWETQYF.